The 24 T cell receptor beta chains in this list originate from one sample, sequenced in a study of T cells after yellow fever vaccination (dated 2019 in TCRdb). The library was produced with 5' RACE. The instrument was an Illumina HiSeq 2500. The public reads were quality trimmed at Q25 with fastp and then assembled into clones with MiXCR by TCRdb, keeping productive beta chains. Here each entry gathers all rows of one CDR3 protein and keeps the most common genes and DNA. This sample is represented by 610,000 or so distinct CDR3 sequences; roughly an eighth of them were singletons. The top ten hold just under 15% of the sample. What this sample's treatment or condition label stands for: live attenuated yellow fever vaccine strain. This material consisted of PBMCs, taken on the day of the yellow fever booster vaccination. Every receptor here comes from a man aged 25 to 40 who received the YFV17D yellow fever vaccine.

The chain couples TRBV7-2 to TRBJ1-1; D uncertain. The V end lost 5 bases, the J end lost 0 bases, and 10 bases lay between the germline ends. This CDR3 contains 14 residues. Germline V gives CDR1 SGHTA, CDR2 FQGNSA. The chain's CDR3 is CASSRRVLNTEAFF. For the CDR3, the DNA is TGTGCCAGCAGCCGGAGGGTCCTGAACACTGAAGCTTTCTTT.

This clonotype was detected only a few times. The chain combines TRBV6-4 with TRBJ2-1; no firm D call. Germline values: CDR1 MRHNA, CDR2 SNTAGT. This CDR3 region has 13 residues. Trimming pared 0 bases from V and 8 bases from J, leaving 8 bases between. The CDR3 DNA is TGTGCCAGCAGTGACTCCGGGTTCGATGAGCAGTTCTTC. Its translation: CASSDSGFDEQFF.

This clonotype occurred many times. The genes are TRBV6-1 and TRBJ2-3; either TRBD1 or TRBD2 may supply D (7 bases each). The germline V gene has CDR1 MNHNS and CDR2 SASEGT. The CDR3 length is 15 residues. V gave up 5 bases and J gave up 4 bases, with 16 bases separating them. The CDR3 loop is CASSRGQTSSDTQYF. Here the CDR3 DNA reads TGTGCCAGCAGTAGGGGACAGACTAGCTCAGATACGCAGTATTTT.

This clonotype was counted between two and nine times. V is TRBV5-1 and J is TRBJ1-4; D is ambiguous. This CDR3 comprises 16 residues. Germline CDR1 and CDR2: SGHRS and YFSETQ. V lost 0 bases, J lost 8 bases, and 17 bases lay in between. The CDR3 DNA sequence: TGCGCCAGCAGCTTGGCCTTAGGGCCCATGGGGGAAAAACTGTTTTTT. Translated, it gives CASSLALGPMGEKLFF.

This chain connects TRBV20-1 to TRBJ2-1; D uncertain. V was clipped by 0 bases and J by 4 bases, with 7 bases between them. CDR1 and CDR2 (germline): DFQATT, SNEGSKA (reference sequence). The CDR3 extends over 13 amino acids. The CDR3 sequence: CSARDLVYNEQFF. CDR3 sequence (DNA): TGCAGTGCTAGAGATCTTGTTTACAATGAGCAGTTCTTC.

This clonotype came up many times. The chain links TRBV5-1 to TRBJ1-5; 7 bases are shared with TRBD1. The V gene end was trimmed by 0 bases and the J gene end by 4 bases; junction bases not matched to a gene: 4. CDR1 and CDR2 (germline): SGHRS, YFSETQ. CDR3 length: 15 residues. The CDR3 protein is CASSLGQGGNQPQHF. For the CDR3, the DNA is TGCGCCAGCAGCTTGGGGCAGGGGGGGAATCAGCCCCAGCATTTT. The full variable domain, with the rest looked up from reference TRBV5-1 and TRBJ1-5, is KAGVTQTPRYLIKTRGQQVTLSCSPISGHRSVSWYQQTPGQGLQFLFEYFSETQRNKGNFPGRFSGRQFSNSRSEMNVSTLELGDSALYLCASSLGQGGNQPQHFGDGTRLSIL.

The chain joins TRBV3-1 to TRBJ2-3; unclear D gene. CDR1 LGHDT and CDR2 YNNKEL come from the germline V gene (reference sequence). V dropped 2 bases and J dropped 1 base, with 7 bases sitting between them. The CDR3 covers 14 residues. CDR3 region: CASSQRRGTDTQYF. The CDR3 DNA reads TGTGCCAGCAGCCAACGTCGAGGCACAGATACGCAGTATTTT.

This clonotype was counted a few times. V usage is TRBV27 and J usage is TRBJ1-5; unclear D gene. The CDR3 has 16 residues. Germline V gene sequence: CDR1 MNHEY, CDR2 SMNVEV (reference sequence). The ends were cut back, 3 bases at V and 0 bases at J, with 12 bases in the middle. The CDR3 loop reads CASSFAQPSSNQPQHF. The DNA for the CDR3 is TGTGCCAGCAGTTTCGCGCAGCCCTCTAGCAATCAGCCCCAGCATTTT.

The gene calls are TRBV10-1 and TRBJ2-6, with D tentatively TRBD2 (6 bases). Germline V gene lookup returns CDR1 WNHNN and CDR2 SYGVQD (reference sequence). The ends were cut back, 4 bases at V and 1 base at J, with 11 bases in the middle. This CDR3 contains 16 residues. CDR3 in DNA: TGCGCCAGCAGTGCCGGGAGTGGGTCTGGGGCCAACGTCCTGACTTTC. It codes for CASSAGSGSGANVLTF.

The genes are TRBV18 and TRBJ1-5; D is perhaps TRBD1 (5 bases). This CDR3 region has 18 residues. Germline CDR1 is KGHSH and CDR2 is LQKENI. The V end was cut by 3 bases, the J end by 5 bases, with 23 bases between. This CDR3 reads CASSPFDMRRGGDQPQHF. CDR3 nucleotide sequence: TGTGCCAGCTCACCTTTTGACATGAGGAGGGGCGGGGATCAGCCCCAGCATTTT.

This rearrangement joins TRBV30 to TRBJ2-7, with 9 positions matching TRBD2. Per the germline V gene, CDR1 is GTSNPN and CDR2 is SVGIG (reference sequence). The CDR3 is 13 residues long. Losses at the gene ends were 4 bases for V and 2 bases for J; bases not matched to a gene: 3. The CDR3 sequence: CAWTAGGTYEQYF. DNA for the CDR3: TGTGCCTGGACGGCGGGAGGGACCTACGAGCAGTACTTC.

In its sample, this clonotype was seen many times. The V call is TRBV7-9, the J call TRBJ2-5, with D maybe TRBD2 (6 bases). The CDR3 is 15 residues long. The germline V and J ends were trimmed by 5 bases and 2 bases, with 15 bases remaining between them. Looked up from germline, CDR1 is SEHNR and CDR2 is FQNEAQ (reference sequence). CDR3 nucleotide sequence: TGTGCCAGCAGCCCCCCCGGGGACTGGCAAGAGACCCAGTACTTC. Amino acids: CASSPPGDWQETQYF.

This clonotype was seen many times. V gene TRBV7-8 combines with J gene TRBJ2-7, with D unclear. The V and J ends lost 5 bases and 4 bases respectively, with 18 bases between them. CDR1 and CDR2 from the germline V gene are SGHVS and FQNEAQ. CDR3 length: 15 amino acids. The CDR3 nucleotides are TGTGCCAGCAGCCGCGAGGCCGCAGGATCGTACGAGCAGTACTTC. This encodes CASSREAAGSYEQYF.

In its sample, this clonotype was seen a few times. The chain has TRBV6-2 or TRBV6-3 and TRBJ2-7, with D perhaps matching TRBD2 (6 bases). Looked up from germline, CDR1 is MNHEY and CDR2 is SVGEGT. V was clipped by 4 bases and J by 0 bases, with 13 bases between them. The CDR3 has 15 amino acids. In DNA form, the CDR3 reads TGTGCCAGCAGTTCCCCCGGGGGAAGCTCCTACGAGCAGTACTTC. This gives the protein CASSSPGGSSYEQYF.

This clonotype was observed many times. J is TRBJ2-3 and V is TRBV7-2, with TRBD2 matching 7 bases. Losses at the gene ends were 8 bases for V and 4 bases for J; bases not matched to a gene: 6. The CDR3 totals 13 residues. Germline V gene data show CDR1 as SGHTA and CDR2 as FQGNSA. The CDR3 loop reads CASRAGVADTQYF. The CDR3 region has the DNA TGTGCCAGCCGGGCGGGAGTCGCAGATACGCAGTATTTT. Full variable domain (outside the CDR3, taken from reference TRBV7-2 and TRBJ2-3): GAGVSQSPSNKVTEKGKDVELRCDPISGHTALYWYRQSLGQGLEFLIYFQGNSAPDKSGLPSDRFSAERTGGSVSTLTIQRTQQEDSAVYLCASRAGVADTQYFGPGTRLTVL.

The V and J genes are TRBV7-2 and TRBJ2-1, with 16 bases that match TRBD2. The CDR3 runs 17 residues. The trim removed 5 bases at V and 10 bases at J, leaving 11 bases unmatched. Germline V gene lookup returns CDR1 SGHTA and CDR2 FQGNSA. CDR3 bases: TGTGCCAGCAGCCTTCCGGGACTAGCGGGAGGGCGGGGGGAGCAGTTCTTC. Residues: CASSLPGLAGGRGEQFF.

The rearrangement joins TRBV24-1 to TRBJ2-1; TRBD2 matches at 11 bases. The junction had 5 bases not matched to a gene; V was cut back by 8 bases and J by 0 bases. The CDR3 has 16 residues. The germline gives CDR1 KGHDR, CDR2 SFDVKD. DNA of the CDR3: TGTGCCACCACTGGGACTAGCGGAAGCTCCTACAATGAGCAGTTCTTC. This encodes CATTGTSGSSYNEQFF.

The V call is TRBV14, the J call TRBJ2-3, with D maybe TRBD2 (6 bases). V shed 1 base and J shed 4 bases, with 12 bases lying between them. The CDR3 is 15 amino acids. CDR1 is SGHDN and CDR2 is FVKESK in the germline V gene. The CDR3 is CASSQVGSTADTQYF. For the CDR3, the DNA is TGTGCCAGCAGCCAAGTCGGGAGTACCGCAGATACGCAGTATTTT. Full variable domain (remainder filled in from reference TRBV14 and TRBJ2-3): EAGVTQFPSHSVIEKGQTVTLRCDPISGHDNLYWYRRVMGKEIKFLLHFVKESKQDESGMPNNRFLAERTGGTYSTLKVQPAELEDSGVYFCASSQVGSTADTQYFGPGTRLTVL.

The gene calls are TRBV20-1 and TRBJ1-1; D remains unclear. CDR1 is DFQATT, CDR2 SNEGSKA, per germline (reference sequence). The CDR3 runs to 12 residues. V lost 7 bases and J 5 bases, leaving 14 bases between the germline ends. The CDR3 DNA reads TGCAGTGTGGAGGGCTTTGGGACTGAAGCTTTCTTT. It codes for CSVEGFGTEAFF.

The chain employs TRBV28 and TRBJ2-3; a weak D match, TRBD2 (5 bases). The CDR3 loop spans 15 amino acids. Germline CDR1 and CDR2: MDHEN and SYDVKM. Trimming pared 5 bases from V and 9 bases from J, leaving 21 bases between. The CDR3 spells CASSRDPRRTDTQYF. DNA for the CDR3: TGTGCCAGCAGTCGAGACCCCCGGAGGACTGACACGCAGTATTTT. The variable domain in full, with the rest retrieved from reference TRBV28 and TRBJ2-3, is DVKVTQSSRYLVKRTGEKVFLECVQDMDHENMFWYRQDPGLGLRLIYFSYDVKMKEKGDIPEGYSVSREKKERFSLILESASTNQTSMYLCASSRDPRRTDTQYFGPGTRLTVL.

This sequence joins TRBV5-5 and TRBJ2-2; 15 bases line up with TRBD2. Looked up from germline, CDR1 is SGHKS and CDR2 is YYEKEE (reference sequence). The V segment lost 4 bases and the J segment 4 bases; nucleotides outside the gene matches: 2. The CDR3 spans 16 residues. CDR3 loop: CASSTGLAGGTGELFF. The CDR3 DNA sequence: TGTGCCAGCAGCACGGGACTAGCGGGAGGCACCGGGGAGCTGTTTTTT.

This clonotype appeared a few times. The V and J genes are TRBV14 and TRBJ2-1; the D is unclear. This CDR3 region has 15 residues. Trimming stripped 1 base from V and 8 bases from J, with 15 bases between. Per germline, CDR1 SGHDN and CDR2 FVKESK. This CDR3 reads CASSQGNTIVHEQFF. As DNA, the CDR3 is TGTGCCAGCAGCCAAGGGAATACCATCGTTCATGAGCAGTTCTTC. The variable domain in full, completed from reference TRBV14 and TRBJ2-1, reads EAGVTQFPSHSVIEKGQTVTLRCDPISGHDNLYWYRRVMGKEIKFLLHFVKESKQDESGMPNNRFLAERTGGTYSTLKVQPAELEDSGVYFCASSQGNTIVHEQFFGPGTRLTVL.

CDR3 sequence: CASNIAGVPQETQYF. For the CDR3, the DNA is TGTGCCAGCAACATAGCGGGAGTCCCCCAAGAGACCCAGTACTTC. The chain couples TRBV7-2 to TRBJ2-5, with TRBD2 matching over 9 bases. The length of the CDR3 is 15 residues. Germline CDR1 and CDR2: SGHTA and FQGNSA. Trimming took 7 bases from V and 1 from J; bases not matched to a gene: 7.

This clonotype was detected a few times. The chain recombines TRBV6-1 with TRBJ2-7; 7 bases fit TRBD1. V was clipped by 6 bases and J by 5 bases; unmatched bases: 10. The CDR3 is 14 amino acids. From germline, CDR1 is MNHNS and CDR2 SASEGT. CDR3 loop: CASRDRAVNHEQYF. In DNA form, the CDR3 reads TGTGCCAGCAGAGACAGGGCCGTCAACCACGAGCAGTACTTC.